This TCR beta chain was retrieved from a study of T-cell reconstitution after alpha-beta-depleted transplantation in children. Preparing the TCRbeta library involved the use of unique molecular identifiers. TCRdb re-derived calls from the PCR reads in MiXCR, one entry per CDR3 protein. This sample has about 210,000 distinct CDR3 sequences, with over 15% found just once. With V trimmed by 0 bases and J by 5 bases, 15 bases remained unmatched. Germline V gene data show CDR1 as SGHDT and CDR2 as YYEEEE. The CDR3 spans 20 residues. The chain is built from TRBV5-6 and TRBJ2-6; 9 bases map to TRBD1. Material: PBMCs, mostly from graft donor cells, obtained 360 days after TCRalphabeta/CD19-depleted stem cell transplant. The sequence was obtained from a male patient between 2 and 15 years old who had a stem cell transplant for acute lymphoblastic leukemia, so the T cells may come from the graft donor. The CDR3 protein is CASSLVGPQGARTWANVLTF. As DNA, the CDR3 is TGTGCCAGCAGCTTGGTCGGCCCACAGGGGGCTCGGACGTGGGCCAACGTCCTGACTTTC.